What follows are 14 T cell receptor beta chains derived from one specimen sequenced in a study of blood T cell repertoires in COVID-19. TCRdb keeps only in-frame clones here, not all; method: immunoSEQ multiplex PCR. The sample lists 35,000 to 50,000 clones, around 82% seen once, with more than 10% in the top ten. Material for sequencing was peripheral blood. The source of these receptors is a human donor in a cohort sampled during active COVID-19.

This clone was counted a single time. The CDR3 is CASSPNLLTRATEAFF. CDR3 in DNA: TGTGCCAGCAGCCCCAACCTTTTGACGAGGGCCACTGAAGCTTTCTTT. V gene TRBV7-3 combines with J gene TRBJ1-1; unclear D gene. V lost 5 bases to trimming and J lost 4 bases, with 20 bases between them. The germline CDR1 and CDR2 sequences are SGHTA and FQGTGA. The CDR3 spans 16 residues.

The chain carries TRBV10-3 and TRBJ1-2; tentative D call: TRBD1 (6 bases). The germline V and J ends were trimmed by 4 bases and 1 base, with 10 bases remaining between them. The germline CDR1 and CDR2 sequences are ENHRY and SYGVKD. The CDR3 runs 14 residues. CDR3 DNA: TGTGCCATCAGTGTCGGACAGTTTAACTATGGCTACACCTTC. Translation gives CAISVGQFNYGYTF.

This clone was recorded a few times. The chain uses TRBV5-1 and TRBJ1-1; 9 positions match TRBD1. The V gene end was trimmed by 2 bases and the J gene end by 0 bases; junction bases not matched to a gene: 8. The CDR3 has 17 residues. CDR1 SGHRS and CDR2 YFSETQ come from the germline V gene. The CDR3 reads CASSFQGQGLMNTEAFF. CDR3 nucleotide sequence: TGCGCCAGCAGCTTCCAGGGACAGGGACTTATGAACACTGAAGCTTTCTTT. Variable domain in full (rest from reference TRBV5-1 and TRBJ1-1): KAGVTQTPRYLIKTRGQQVTLSCSPISGHRSVSWYQQTPGQGLQFLFEYFSETQRNKGNFPGRFSGRQFSNSRSEMNVSTLELGDSALYLCASSFQGQGLMNTEAFFGQGTRLTVV.

J is TRBJ2-3 and V is TRBV6-6, with 9 bases matching TRBD2. The CDR3 consists of 15 residues. Per the germline V gene, CDR1 is MNHNY and CDR2 is SVGAGI (reference sequence). V shed 2 bases and J 7 bases; nucleotides not matched to a gene: 7. The DNA for the CDR3 is TGTGCCAGCAGTTACCTGAGCGGGGGGTCGAATACGCAGTATTTT. This gives the protein CASSYLSGGSNTQYF.

This rearrangement joins TRBV19 to TRBJ2-1; no definite D call. Germline V gives CDR1 LNHDA, CDR2 SQIVND (reference sequence). The CDR3 contains 12 residues. V was shortened by 3 bases and J by 4 bases, with 4 bases between the two germline ends. Written as DNA, the CDR3 is TGTGCCAGTAGTATCCAGTACAATGAGCAGTTCTTC. Protein product: CASSIQYNEQFF. The variable domain in full, completed from reference TRBV19 and TRBJ2-1, reads DGGITQSPKYLFRKEGQNVTLSCEQNLNHDAMYWYRQDPGQGLRLIYYSQIVNDFQKGDIAEGYSVSREKKESFPLTVTSAQKNPTAFYLCASSIQYNEQFFGPGTRLTVL.

The chain links TRBV14 to TRBJ1-1; D is unclear. V was pared by 6 bases and J by 6 bases, with 14 bases between. CDR3 length equals 13 residues. The germline V gene encodes CDR1 SGHDN and CDR2 FVKESK. The CDR3 protein is CASSLHGAAEAFF. CDR3 DNA sequence: TGTGCCAGCAGTTTGCACGGAGCGGCTGAAGCTTTCTTT.

V usage is TRBV5-1 and J usage is TRBJ2-7, with D maybe TRBD1 (6 bases). The CDR3 is made up of 15 amino acids. V was shortened by 5 bases and J by 0 bases, with 15 bases between the two germline ends. Looked up from germline, CDR1 is SGHRS and CDR2 is YFSETQ. The CDR3 DNA reads TGCGCCAGCAGGGGGCAGGGGATATTCTCCTACGAGCAGTACTTC. Amino acid sequence: CASRGQGIFSYEQYF. Based on the CDR3 plus reference TRBV5-1 and TRBJ2-7, the full variable domain is KAGVTQTPRYLIKTRGQQVTLSCSPISGHRSVSWYQQTPGQGLQFLFEYFSETQRNKGNFPGRFSGRQFSNSRSEMNVSTLELGDSALYLCASRGQGIFSYEQYFGPGTRLTVT.

The chain has TRBV28 and TRBJ1-2; D is unclear. The CDR3 consists of 13 residues. Trimming stripped 3 bases from V and 8 bases from J, with 13 bases between. Germline values: CDR1 MDHEN, CDR2 SYDVKM. CDR3 in amino acids: CASSFGPSVGYTF. The CDR3 nucleotides are TGTGCCAGCAGTTTCGGCCCCAGCGTAGGCTACACCTTC.

This clone was seen once. V gene TRBV27 combines with J gene TRBJ2-6; TRBD1 aligns across 9 bases. With V trimmed by 5 bases and J by 0 bases, 8 bases remained unmatched. The germline V gene encodes CDR1 MNHEY and CDR2 SMNVEV (reference sequence). This CDR3 spans 18 amino acids. The CDR3 bases are TGTGCCAGCAGTCCACGGACAGGGGTCACCTCTGGGGCCAACGTCCTGACTTTC. Translated: CASSPRTGVTSGANVLTF.

This chain links TRBV28 with TRBJ1-1; perhaps TRBD1 as D (5 bases). Germline V lookup: CDR1 MDHEN, CDR2 SYDVKM. This CDR3 contains 14 residues. V lost 5 bases and J 5 bases, leaving 15 bases between the germline ends. CDR3 DNA: TGTGCCAGCAGTCCTGGGGGGGTAGGGACTGAAGCTTTCTTT. Translating gives CASSPGGVGTEAFF.

This rearrangement joins TRBV5-1 to TRBJ1-4; 8 nucleotides align to TRBD1. Germline CDR1 reads SGHRS; CDR2 reads YFSETQ. V lost 5 bases to trimming and J lost 2 bases; unmatched junction nucleotides: 14. The CDR3 loop spans 18 amino acids. The CDR3 nucleotides are TGCGCCAGCAGTTTTTTACCCGGGACAGGTACCACTAATGAAAAACTGTTTTTT. It codes for CASSFLPGTGTTNEKLFF.

The chain uses TRBV2 and TRBJ2-1; TRBD2 matches at 7 bases. The germline CDR1 and CDR2 sequences are SNHLY and FYNNEI. The ends lost 11 bases at V and 6 bases at J; junction bases unmatched: 10. The CDR3 contains 13 residues. The CDR3 is CAGAGRRSNEQFF. Written as DNA, the CDR3 is TGTGCCGGAGCGGGACGGAGAAGCAATGAGCAGTTCTTC.

The V call is TRBV21-1, the J call TRBJ2-7; no DNA check was done on the table's D call, TRBD2. TRBV21-1 represents a pseudogene. The CDR3 is 12 amino acids. CDR3 DNA: TGTGCCAGCAGCCTTGAGATCTACGAGCAGTACTTC. Translated: CASSLEIYEQYF.

This clone was seen once. V usage is TRBV30 and J usage is TRBJ1-3; a weak D match, TRBD1 (6 bases). The CDR3 has 11 amino acids. V lost 3 bases and J lost 12, with 12 bases in between. Per the germline V gene, CDR1 is GTSNPN and CDR2 is SVGIG (reference sequence). CDR3 sequence reads: CAWSLQTGIYF. CDR3 sequence (DNA): TGTGCCTGGAGCTTACAGACAGGCATATATTTT.